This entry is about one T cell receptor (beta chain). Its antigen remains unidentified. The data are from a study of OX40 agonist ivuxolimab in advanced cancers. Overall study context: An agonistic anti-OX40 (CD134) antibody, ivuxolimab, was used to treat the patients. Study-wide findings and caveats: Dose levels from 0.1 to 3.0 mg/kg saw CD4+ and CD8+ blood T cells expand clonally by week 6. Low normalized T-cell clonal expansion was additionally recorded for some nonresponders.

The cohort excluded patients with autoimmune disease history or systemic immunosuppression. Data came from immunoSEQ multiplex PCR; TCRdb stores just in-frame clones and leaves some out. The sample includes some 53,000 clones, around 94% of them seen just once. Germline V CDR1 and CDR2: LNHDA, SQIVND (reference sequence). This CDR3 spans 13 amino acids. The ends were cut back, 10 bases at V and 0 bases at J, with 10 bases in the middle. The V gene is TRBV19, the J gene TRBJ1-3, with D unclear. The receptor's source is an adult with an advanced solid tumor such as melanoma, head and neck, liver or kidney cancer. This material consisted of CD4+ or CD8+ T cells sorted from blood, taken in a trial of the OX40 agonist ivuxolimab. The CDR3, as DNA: TGTGCCATCGGACCTACCTCTGGAAACACCATATATTTT. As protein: CAIGPTSGNTIYF.